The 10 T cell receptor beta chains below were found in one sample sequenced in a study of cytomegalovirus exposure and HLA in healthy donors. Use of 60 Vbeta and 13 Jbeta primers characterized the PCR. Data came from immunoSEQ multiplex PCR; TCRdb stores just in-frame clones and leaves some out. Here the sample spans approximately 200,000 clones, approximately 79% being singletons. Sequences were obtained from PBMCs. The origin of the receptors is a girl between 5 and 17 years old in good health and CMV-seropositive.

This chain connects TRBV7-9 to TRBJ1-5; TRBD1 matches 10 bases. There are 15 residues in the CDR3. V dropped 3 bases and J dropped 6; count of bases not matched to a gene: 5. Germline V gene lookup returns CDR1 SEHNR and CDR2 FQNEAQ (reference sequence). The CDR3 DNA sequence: TGTGCCAGCAGCTTGGAGACAGGGGGCAGTCAGCCCCAGCATTTT. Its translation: CASSLETGGSQPQHF. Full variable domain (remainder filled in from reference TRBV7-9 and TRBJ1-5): DTGVSQNPRHKITKRGQNVTFRCDPISEHNRLYWYRQTLGQGPEFLTYFQNEAQLEKSRLLSDRFSAERPKGSFSTLEIQRTEQGDSAMYLCASSLETGGSQPQHFGDGTRLSIL.

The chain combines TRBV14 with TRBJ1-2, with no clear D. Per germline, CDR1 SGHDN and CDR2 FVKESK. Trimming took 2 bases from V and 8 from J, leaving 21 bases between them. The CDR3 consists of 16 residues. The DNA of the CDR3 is TGTGCCAGCAGCCAACCACCGACGGGATCAAATAGGGGCTACACCTTC. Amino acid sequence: CASSQPPTGSNRGYTF.

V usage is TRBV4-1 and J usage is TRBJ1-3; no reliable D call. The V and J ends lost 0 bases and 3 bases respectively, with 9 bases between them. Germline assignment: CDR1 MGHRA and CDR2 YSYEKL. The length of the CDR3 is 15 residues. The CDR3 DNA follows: TGCGCCAGCAGCCAAGAGAGGCGTAATGGAAACACCATATATTTT. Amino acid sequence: CASSQERRNGNTIYF.

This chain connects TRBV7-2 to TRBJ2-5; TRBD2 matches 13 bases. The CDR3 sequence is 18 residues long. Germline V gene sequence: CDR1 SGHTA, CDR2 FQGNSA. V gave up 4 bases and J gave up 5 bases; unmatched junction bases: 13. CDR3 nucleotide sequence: TGTGCCAGCAGCTCGTTCCGGAAACTAGCGGGGGGGCCCGAGACCCAGTACTTC. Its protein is CASSSFRKLAGGPETQYF.

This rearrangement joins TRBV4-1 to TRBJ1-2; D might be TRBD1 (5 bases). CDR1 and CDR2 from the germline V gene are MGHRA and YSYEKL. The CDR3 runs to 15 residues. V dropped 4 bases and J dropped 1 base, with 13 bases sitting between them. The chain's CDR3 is CASSPSGRLNYGYTF. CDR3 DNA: TGCGCCAGCAGCCCCTCAGGGAGGCTTAACTATGGCTACACCTTC.

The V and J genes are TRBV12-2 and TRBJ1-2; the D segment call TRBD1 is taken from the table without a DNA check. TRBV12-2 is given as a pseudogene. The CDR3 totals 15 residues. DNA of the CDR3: TGTGCAAGTCGCTTAAAAGGGGGACAGAAGACGGGCTACACCTTC. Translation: CASRLKGGQKTGYTF.

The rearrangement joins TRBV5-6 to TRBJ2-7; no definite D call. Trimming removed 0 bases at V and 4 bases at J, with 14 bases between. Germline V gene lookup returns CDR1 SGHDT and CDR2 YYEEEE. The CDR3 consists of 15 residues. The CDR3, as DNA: TGTGCCAGCAGCTTGGGGGTCGTAGGAGATTACGAGCAGTACTTC. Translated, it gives CASSLGVVGDYEQYF.

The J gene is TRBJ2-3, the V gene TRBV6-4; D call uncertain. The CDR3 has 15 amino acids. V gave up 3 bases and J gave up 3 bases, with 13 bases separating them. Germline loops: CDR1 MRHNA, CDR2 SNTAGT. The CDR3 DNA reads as TGTGCCAGCAGTGAAGCCAACGGTGAAACAGATACGCAGTATTTT. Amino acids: CASSEANGETDTQYF.

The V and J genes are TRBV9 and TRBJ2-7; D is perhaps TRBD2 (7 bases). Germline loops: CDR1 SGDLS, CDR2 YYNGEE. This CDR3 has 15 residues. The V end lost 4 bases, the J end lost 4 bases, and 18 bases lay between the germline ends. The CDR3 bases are TGTGCCAGCAGCCCGACGGGCGGGGGCTGGTACGAGCAGTACTTC. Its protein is CASSPTGGGWYEQYF.

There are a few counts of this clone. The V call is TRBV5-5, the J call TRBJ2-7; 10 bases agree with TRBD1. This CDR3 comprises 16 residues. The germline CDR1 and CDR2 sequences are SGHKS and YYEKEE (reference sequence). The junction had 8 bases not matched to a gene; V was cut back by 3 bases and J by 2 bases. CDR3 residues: CASSYYRDRGTYEQYF. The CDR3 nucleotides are TGTGCCAGCAGCTACTACCGGGACAGGGGTACCTACGAGCAGTACTTC.